The 17 T cell receptor beta chains given below trace back to one sample, sequenced in a study of T cells after yellow fever vaccination. TCRdb passed the 5' RACE reads through MiXCR, listing each CDR3 protein once. The sample records about 400,000 distinct CDR3 sequences, around a tenth being singletons. The sequencing here drew on PBMCs, taken on the day of the first yellow fever vaccination. Receptors originate from a man aged 18-30 years who received the YFV17D yellow fever vaccine.

This clonotype was seen a handful of times. CDR3 nucleotide sequence: TGTGCCATCAGTACCTCCGACGGGCCCCCGGGAGGGGCCAACGTCCTGACTTTC. This sequence encodes CAISTSDGPPGGANVLTF. V usage is TRBV10-3 and J usage is TRBJ2-6; the D gene is possibly TRBD2 (5 bases). Germline lookup yields CDR1 ENHRY and CDR2 SYGVKD. The CDR3 totals 18 residues. V lost 5 bases to trimming and J lost 4 bases, with 21 bases between them.

V gene TRBV5-4 combines with J gene TRBJ2-7; 9 bases are a match to TRBD2. With 5 bases clipped from V and 5 bases from J, the junction kept 8 bases outside the gene matches. The CDR3 runs to 14 residues. Germline V gene sequence: CDR1 SGHNT, CDR2 YYREEE (reference sequence). CDR3 bases: TGTGCCAGCAGTGTACCGGGACTAGCTGACGAGCAGTACTTC. Amino acids: CASSVPGLADEQYF.

The chain couples TRBV7-2 to TRBJ1-5, with D unresolved. The CDR3 length is 16 residues. Germline values: CDR1 SGHTA, CDR2 FQGNSA. With 5 bases removed from V and 2 bases from J, the gap between germline ends came to 16 bases. CDR3 DNA: TGTGCCAGCAGCGCAAGCCACCTGGAGGGCAATCAGCCCCAGCATTTT. It codes for CASSASHLEGNQPQHF. The variable domain in full, completed from reference TRBV7-2 and TRBJ1-5, reads GAGVSQSPSNKVTEKGKDVELRCDPISGHTALYWYRQSLGQGLEFLIYFQGNSAPDKSGLPSDRFSAERTGGSVSTLTIQRTQQEDSAVYLCASSASHLEGNQPQHFGDGTRLSIL.

By frequency in the sample, this clonotype is large. This chain links TRBV9 with TRBJ2-3, with D maybe TRBD2 (5 bases). V was shortened by 7 bases and J by 3 bases, with 18 bases between the two germline ends. Looked up from germline, CDR1 is SGDLS and CDR2 is YYNGEE. The CDR3 totals 15 residues. For the CDR3, the DNA is TGTGCCAGCTCCTCCTCGGGTAGCGCGACAGATACGCAGTATTTT. Translation: CASSSSGSATDTQYF.

The chain couples TRBV28 to TRBJ2-3; tentatively, D is TRBD2 (5 bases). V was trimmed by 8 bases and J by 9 bases, leaving 21 bases between them. The CDR3 consists of 14 residues. Looked up from germline, CDR1 is MDHEN and CDR2 is SYDVKM. The CDR3 spells CASGGLPLSGTQYF. The CDR3 nucleotides read TGTGCCAGCGGAGGACTCCCCTTATCTGGAACGCAGTATTTT.

The chain is built from TRBV7-3 and TRBJ1-1; D remains ambiguous. Trimming removed 1 base from V and 2 bases from J, with 8 bases in between. Germline assignment: CDR1 SGHTA and CDR2 FQGTGA. This CDR3 region has 14 residues. As DNA, the CDR3 is TGTGCCAGCAGCTTAATGGCAGCCAACACTGAAGCTTTCTTT. This encodes CASSLMAANTEAFF.

The V gene is TRBV7-3, the J gene TRBJ1-2; D is perhaps TRBD1 (5 bases). Trimming took 5 bases from V and 10 from J, leaving 23 bases between them. The CDR3 loop spans 15 amino acids. CDR1 and CDR2 (germline): SGHTA, FQGTGA. The CDR3: CASSHSSAGPEDYTF. The CDR3 DNA follows: TGTGCCAGCAGCCACTCCTCGGCGGGGCCCGAGGACTACACCTTC.

The chain employs TRBV7-2 and TRBJ1-2; D is perhaps TRBD1 (5 bases). V was pared by 3 bases and J by 4 bases, with 15 bases between. CDR3 length equals 15 residues. Germline CDR1 reads SGHTA; CDR2 reads FQGNSA. This CDR3 reads CASSFPQVQLYGYTF. Here the CDR3 DNA reads TGTGCCAGCAGCTTCCCACAGGTCCAACTCTATGGCTACACCTTC.

This clonotype was seen a handful of times. One end of the junction is discordant with germline, which a read error may explain. The V gene is TRBV7-9, the J gene TRBJ1-2, with TRBD1 identical over 7 bases. This CDR3 spans 13 amino acids. Germline assignment: CDR1 SEHNR and CDR2 FQNEAQ (reference sequence). The CDR3 sequence is CASSPPAGTAADF. For the CDR3, the DNA is TGTGCCAGCAGCCCACCAGCCGGGACAGCAGCCGACTTC.

The chain couples TRBV9 to TRBJ1-2; D unresolved. V lost 4 bases, J lost 4 bases, and 17 bases lay in between. The germline V gene encodes CDR1 SGDLS and CDR2 YYNGEE. The CDR3 is 15 amino acids. The CDR3 sequence is CASSSGPGLGYGYTF. DNA of the CDR3: TGTGCCAGCAGCTCCGGGCCCGGACTTGGCTATGGCTACACCTTC.

The J gene is TRBJ1-1, the V gene TRBV15; TRBD1 matches at 7 bases. The trim removed 5 bases at V and 14 bases at J, leaving 14 bases unmatched. Germline V gene data show CDR1 as LNHNV and CDR2 as YYDKDF (reference sequence). The CDR3 has 13 amino acids. The CDR3 DNA sequence: TGTGCCACCAGCGGGGACAGAACGGGTGGTGAATTCTTT. It is translated as CATSGDRTGGEFF.

The V call is TRBV3-1, the J call TRBJ1-5; D is ambiguous. Germline-derived CDR1 and CDR2 are LGHDT and YNNKEL (reference sequence). This CDR3 is 14 amino acids long. V was pared by 0 bases and J by 5 bases, with 8 bases between. The CDR3 loop reads CASSQEGGYQPQHF. As DNA, the CDR3 is TGTGCCAGCAGCCAAGAAGGCGGATATCAGCCCCAGCATTTT.

This clonotype has at least ten counts. This sequence joins TRBV7-2 and TRBJ2-7, with a possible D match to TRBD1 (6 bases). The germline V gene has CDR1 SGHTA and CDR2 FQGNSA. This CDR3 comprises 14 residues. With 8 bases removed from V and 4 bases from J, the gap between germline ends came to 18 bases. The CDR3 region is CASSIGTQQYEQYF. CDR3 bases: TGTGCCAGCTCCATCGGGACACAACAATACGAGCAGTACTTC.

The V gene is TRBV7-9, the J gene TRBJ1-1; 7 nucleotides agree with TRBD1. The trim removed 3 bases at V and 1 base at J, leaving 8 bases unmatched. The CDR3 runs 16 residues. The germline V gene encodes CDR1 SEHNR and CDR2 FQNEAQ (reference sequence). In nucleotides, the CDR3 is TGTGCCAGCAGCTTGGACCCGGGACAGAAGAACACTGAAGCTTTCTTT. Encoded protein: CASSLDPGQKNTEAFF. The entire variable domain, with the rest obtained from reference TRBV7-9 and TRBJ1-1, is as follows: DTGVSQNPRHKITKRGQNVTFRCDPISEHNRLYWYRQTLGQGPEFLTYFQNEAQLEKSRLLSDRFSAERPKGSFSTLEIQRTEQGDSAMYLCASSLDPGQKNTEAFFGQGTRLTVV.

This clonotype occurred a few times. The chain couples TRBV5-1 to TRBJ1-4; 10 nucleotides agree with TRBD1. Per the germline V gene, CDR1 is SGHRS and CDR2 is YFSETQ. The CDR3 is 18 residues long. J gave up 7 bases and V 1 base, and 13 bases lay outside the gene matches. CDR3 sequence: CASSLTGQGSLVGEKLFF. DNA of the CDR3: TGCGCCAGCAGCTTGACGGGACAGGGGTCATTGGTGGGTGAAAAACTGTTTTTT.

This clonotype was counted a few times. The CDR3 DNA sequence: TGTGCCAGCAGCGCCCCGCCGGGGGGCTCCTACAATGAGCAGTTCTTC. It yields the protein CASSAPPGGSYNEQFF. V usage is TRBV9 and J usage is TRBJ2-1; 7 nucleotides align to TRBD2. Germline loops: CDR1 SGDLS, CDR2 YYNGEE. The CDR3 runs to 16 residues. Losses at the gene ends were 3 bases for V and 0 bases for J; bases not matched to a gene: 6.

At least ten counts were recorded for this clonotype. The V call is TRBV7-2, the J call TRBJ1-1; 11 bases align to TRBD1. This CDR3 contains 17 residues. Trimming removed 2 bases from V and 5 bases from J; junction bases left unmatched: 10. Per germline, CDR1 SGHTA and CDR2 FQGNSA. The CDR3 DNA reads TGTGCCAGCAGCTTAAACGTTAGGACAGGGGGCGTTACTGAAGCTTTCTTT. This sequence encodes CASSLNVRTGGVTEAFF.